This T cell receptor (beta chain) was captured in a study of blood T cell repertoires in COVID-19. Study-level information: Sources were T cells, B-cell-depleted T cells, or PBMCs; the material itself was cDNA or gDNA.

This CDR3 region has 15 residues. The germline gives CDR1 LGHNA, CDR2 YSLEER. Trimming removed 4 bases from V and 7 bases from J, with 17 bases in between. Per the original data handling: Amplification of reference gene primers provided the estimated nucleated cell counts. This table comes from immunoSEQ multiplex PCR, and its TCRdb copy is limited to in-frame clones, with some not included. That table gives V, J and clone size, and the DNA gave D and trimming. Of approximately 100,000 clones in the sample, roughly nine tenths were seen once. The V gene is TRBV4-3, the J gene TRBJ2-1; a weak D match, TRBD1 (6 bases). This TCR was recovered from an elderly woman with active COVID-19. The specimen was peripheral blood. CDR3: CASSLGRRDINEQFF. As DNA, the CDR3 is TGCGCCAGCAGCCTAGGGCGCAGGGACATAAATGAGCAGTTCTTC.